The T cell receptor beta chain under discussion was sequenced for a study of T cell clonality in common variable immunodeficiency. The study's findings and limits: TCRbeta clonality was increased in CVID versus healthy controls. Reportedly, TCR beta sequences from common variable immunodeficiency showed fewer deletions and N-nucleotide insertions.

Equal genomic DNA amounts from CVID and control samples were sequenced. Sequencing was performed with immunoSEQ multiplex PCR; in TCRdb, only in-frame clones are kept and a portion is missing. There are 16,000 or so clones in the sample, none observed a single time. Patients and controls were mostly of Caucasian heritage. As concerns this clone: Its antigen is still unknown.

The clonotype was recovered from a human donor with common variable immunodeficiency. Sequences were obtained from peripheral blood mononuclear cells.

The CDR3 loop is CASSRQSRRFYGYTF. The covered CDR3 bases are TGTGCCAGCAGCCGACAGAGTAGGCGCTTCTATGGC. The chain carries TRBV6-2 or TRBV6-3 and TRBJ1-2; possible D gene TRBD1, 5 bases. The CDR3 goes on 3 residues after the read ends, and that part is filled in from the germline J gene. With 6 bases removed from V and 4 bases from J, the gap between germline ends came to 18 bases. The germline V gene encodes CDR1 MNHEY and CDR2 SVGEGT. This CDR3 spans 15 amino acids.